This TCR beta chain emerged from a study of blood T cells in healthy people across ages. A second about 7 to 11 cycle PCR used barcoded and J-beta primers. TCRdb reprocessed the 5' RACE reads with MiXCR, giving one entry per CDR3 protein. The sample carries more than 900,000 distinct CDR3 sequences, 25% to 35% recorded once. Deletions cut 3 bases from V and 0 bases from J, with 11 bases between. There are 15 residues in the CDR3. Germline CDR1 reads MNHEY; CDR2 reads SMNVEV (reference sequence). Another study also made use of these data, one on T cells of mothers and their children.

This sequence originates from a woman aged 40-49 years in good health. Sequenced input: blood. V and J are TRBV27 and TRBJ1-2, with a weak D call TRBD1 (6 bases). The CDR3 reads CASSFNRASNYGYTF. CDR3 DNA: TGTGCCAGCAGTTTTAACAGGGCTTCTAACTATGGCTACACCTTC.